The rows below give T cell receptor beta chains drawn from one sample of a study of OX40 agonist ivuxolimab in advanced cancers. Sequencing used immunoSEQ multiplex PCR; TCRdb keeps in-frame clones, though not all of them. The table has tens of thousands of clones, 84% seen once. The sample in question was CD4+ or CD8+ T cells sorted from blood, obtained in a trial of the OX40 agonist ivuxolimab. These TCRs come from an adult with an advanced solid tumor such as melanoma, head and neck, liver or kidney cancer. Each CDR3 is given with its conserved first and last residue. A D gene is named only where the DNA matches it firmly. Not every row has a clone size; where given, it reads once, few, many or a size class.

abundance	d_gene	v_gene	j_gene	CDR3nt	CDR3aa
-	-	TRBV7-3	TRBJ2-1	TGTGCCAGCAGCTACCAAGGGGGGACTTACAATGAGCAGTTCTTC	CASSYQGGTYNEQFF
-	-	TRBV6-5	TRBJ1-2	TGTGCCAGCAGTTATTCCCCTACGACCGCTTTCACCTTC	CASSYSPTTAFTF
-	TRBD2	TRBV11-3	TRBJ2-1	TGTGCCAGCAGCTCCGGGACTAGCGGGATCTACAATGAGCAGTTCTTC	CASSSGTSGIYNEQFF
-	-	TRBV12-2	TRBJ2-4	TGTGCCAGCAGCCAACCCGGGGCGGGGGGGCGCGTTCAGTACTTC	CASSQPGAGGRVQYF
-	-	TRBV27	TRBJ1-5	TGTGCCAGCAGCAGCCGCCCCGATGGCAATCAGCCCCAGCATTTT	CASSSRPDGNQPQHF
-	TRBD1	TRBV18	TRBJ1-1	TGTGCCAGCTCACCACGGACAGGGGGCGACGCTGAAGCTTTCTTT	CASSPRTGGDAEAFF
-	-	TRBV5-1	TRBJ1-4	TGCGCCAGCAGCTTGACGACTAATGAAAAACTGTTTTTT	CASSLTTNEKLFF
-	TRBD1	TRBV9	TRBJ1-5	TGTGCCAGCAGCGCAGACGGACAGGGGAATCAGCCCCAGCATTTT	CASSADGQGNQPQHF
once	TRBD1	TRBV5-1	TRBJ2-2	TGCGCCAGCAGACCCACAGGGGGCCCGAACACCGGGGAGCTGTTTTTT	CASRPTGGPNTGELFF
-	TRBD1	TRBV5-1	TRBJ1-2	TGCGCCAGCAGCTTGGCCGGGACAGGGGACGGCTACACCTTC	CASSLAGTGDGYTF
-	-	TRBV11-2	TRBJ2-7	TGTGCCAGCAGCTTTTGGGGGGCCAGCTACGAGCAGTACTTC	CASSFWGASYEQYF
-	TRBD1	TRBV19	TRBJ2-3	TGTGCCAGTAGTCCGCGGACAGGAGGCACAGATACGCAGTATTTT	CASSPRTGGTDTQYF
-	TRBD2	TRBV5-1	TRBJ2-3	TGCGCCAGCAGCTTACAGGGACTAGGAGTAGATACGCAGTATTTT	CASSLQGLGVDTQYF
-	TRBD1	TRBV4-1	TRBJ2-1	TGCGCCAGCAGCCACCGGGACAGCTCCTACAATGAGCAGTTCTTC	CASSHRDSSYNEQFF
-	-	TRBV6-1	TRBJ2-6	TGTGCCAGCAGTGAAGTACGTAGCTCTGGGGCCAACGTCCTGACTTTC	CASSEVRSSGANVLTF
-	-	TRBV6-5	TRBJ2-5	TGTGCCAGCAGTTTGATGACAGGCAAAGAGACCCAGTACTTC	CASSLMTGKETQYF
-	-	TRBV25-1	TRBJ1-2	TGTGCCAGCAACGGGGTTGACTATGGCTACACCTTC	CASNGVDYGYTF
-	-	TRBV7-6	TRBJ2-3	TGTGCCAGCAGCCCCCGGGGCCTGGCCCATACGCAGTATTTT	CASSPRGLAHTQYF
-	-	TRBV19	TRBJ1-1	TGTGCCAGTAGTATATCATACTTAAACACTGAAGCTTTCTTT	CASSISYLNTEAFF
-	-	TRBV4-1	TRBJ2-5	TGCGCCAGCAGCCTTCTCCGGACAGCTACACAAGAGACCCAGTACTTC	CASSLLRTATQETQYF
-	-	TRBV10-3	TRBJ1-5	TGTGCCATCAGTGAGTCAGGAAATCAGCCCCAGCATTTT	CAISESGNQPQHF
once	-	TRBV2	TRBJ2-5	TGTGCCAGCAGTGAAGGGGGAAAGCAAGAGACCCAGTACTTC	CASSEGGKQETQYF
-	-	TRBV7-2	TRBJ2-1	TGTGCCAGCAGCTTACTGGGCGCCCGCTCCTACAATGAGCAGTTCTTC	CASSLLGARSYNEQFF
-	-	TRBV6-6	TRBJ2-7	TGTGCCAGCAGTTACTCGATAGCATCAGCCTACGAGCAGTACTTC	CASSYSIASAYEQYF
-	-	TRBV5-6	TRBJ2-5	TGTGCCAGCAGCATGCGGACCAGACAAGAGACCCAGTACTTC	CASSMRTRQETQYF
once	TRBD1	TRBV2	TRBJ1-1	TGTGCCAGCAGTGAACAGGGGGCAATGAACACTGAAGCTTTCTTT	CASSEQGAMNTEAFF
once	TRBD1	TRBV27	TRBJ1-1	TGTGCCAGTCAGGGGGCGCCGGATAGATGGGCGAACACTGAAGCTTTCTTT	CASQGAPDRWANTEAFF
-	-	TRBV19	TRBJ1-6	TGTGCCAGTAGGATGATAGATTCACCCCTCCACTTT	CASRMIDSPLHF
-	-	TRBV6-6	TRBJ2-7	TGTGCCAGCAGTTACTCCCAGGGGACCTACGAGCAGTACTTC	CASSYSQGTYEQYF
-	-	TRBV5-1	TRBJ2-1	TGCGCCAGCAGCTTGGGCGGGGCCGCCTACAATGAGCAGTTCTTC	CASSLGGAAYNEQFF
-	TRBD2	TRBV9	TRBJ2-5	TGTGCCAGCAGCGTCAGCGGGAGGGAGGCCCAGTACTTC	CASSVSGREAQYF
-	-	TRBV4-3	TRBJ1-4	TGCGCCAGCAGCCAAGATGGAGTAGGGGAAAAACTGTTTTTT	CASSQDGVGEKLFF
-	-	TRBV18	TRBJ1-2	TGTGCCAGCTCACCTGGGTTGGGGTTCGACTATGGCTACACCTTC	CASSPGLGFDYGYTF
-	-	TRBV7-9	TRBJ2-5	TGTGCCAGCAGCTTACAAGCGAACCAAGAGACCCAGTACTTC	CASSLQANQETQYF
-	-	TRBV5-6	TRBJ2-3	TGTGCCAGCAGCTATAGGGACGGCCTACGGGATACGCAGTATTTT	CASSYRDGLRDTQYF
-	-	TRBV30	TRBJ1-2	TGTGCCTGGAGGACCCCCCCAACTAGTGGCTACACCTTC	CAWRTPPTSGYTF
-	-	TRBV7-2	TRBJ1-3	TGTGCCAGCAGCTTTGGGGCCTCTGGAAACACCATATATTTT	CASSFGASGNTIYF
-	TRBD1	TRBV18	TRBJ1-2	TGTGCCAGCTCACCCGGGGACAGGTACTATGGCTACACCTTC	CASSPGDRYYGYTF
-	-	TRBV27	TRBJ1-6	TGTGCCAGCAGTTTATTCTTCAAGAGCGTTAATTCACCCCTCCACTTT	CASSLFFKSVNSPLHF
-	TRBD2	TRBV11-2	TRBJ2-5	TGTGCCAGCAGCCCAGGGACTAGCGGGAAACCTGTGGAGACCCAGTACTTC	CASSPGTSGKPVETQYF
-	-	TRBV10-3	TRBJ2-7	TGTGCCATCAGGAATAGGGGAAGGGGGGACGAGCAGTACTTC	CAIRNRGRGDEQYF
few	-	TRBV7-2	TRBJ2-1	TGTGCCAGCAGCTTAGGCGGTCTAGGAAACAATGAGCAGTTCTTC	CASSLGGLGNNEQFF
-	TRBD1	TRBV19	TRBJ1-2	TGTGCCAGTAGTGAAGACAGGGGAAGCGGTGGCTACACCTTC	CASSEDRGSGGYTF
-	TRBD1	TRBV5-1	TRBJ1-1	TGCGCCAGCAGCGGGCAGGGGGCGCCGGACACTGAAGCTTTCTTT	CASSGQGAPDTEAFF
-	-	TRBV11-3	TRBJ1-1	TGTGCCAGCAGCTCAGGGGAGGGGACTGAAGCTTTCTTT	CASSSGEGTEAFF
-	TRBD1	TRBV7-3	TRBJ1-2	TGTGCCAGCAGCCCCAGGGGGGGGGACTATGGCTACACCTTC	CASSPRGGDYGYTF
-	-	TRBV6-1	TRBJ1-6	TGTGCCAGCAGTGCCCAGACCGGGACACCCAATTCACCCCTCCACTTT	CASSAQTGTPNSPLHF
once	-	TRBV7-9	TRBJ2-4	TGCTCACGAGGGGAAGGCGGAGTTAGTCAGTACTTC	CSRGEGGVSQYF
-	TRBD2	TRBV5-4	TRBJ2-3	TGTGCCAGTAAAGATGTGACTAGCGGGGTTCTAGATACGCAGTATTTT	CASKDVTSGVLDTQYF
-	TRBD1	TRBV18	TRBJ1-4	TGTGCCAGCTCACGGGACAGGGGAGGCGAAAAACTGTTTTTT	CASSRDRGGEKLFF
-	-	TRBV6-5	TRBJ1-1	TGTGCCAGCAATCAGGGTTCTGAAGCTTTCTTT	CASNQGSEAFF
few	-	TRBV21-1	TRBJ2-1	TGTGCCAGCAGCAAGCCGCCGAGCGGGAGGGCTTACAATGAGCAGTTCTTC	CASSKPPSGRAYNEQFF
-	-	TRBV4-2	TRBJ2-7	TGTGCCAGCAGCCAGGTTCCCCCGGCGGGGCAGTACTTC	CASSQVPPAGQYF
-	-	TRBV9	TRBJ2-1	TGTGCCAGCAACAGTGTGGGGGCCAGTGAGCAGTTCTTC	CASNSVGASEQFF
few	-	TRBV19	TRBJ2-2	TGTGCCAGTACACCTATACCCCCCGGGGAGCTGTTTTTT	CASTPIPPGELFF
-	-	TRBV19	TRBJ1-1	TGTGCCAGTAGTATGAGGCGGGGTACTGAAGCTTTCTTT	CASSMRRGTEAFF
medium-sized	-	TRBV6-4	TRBJ2-2	TGTGCCAGCAGTCGTGGCTTTCAGATCGGGGAGCTGTTTTTT	CASSRGFQIGELFF
-	-	TRBV6-6	TRBJ2-7	TGTGCCAGCAGTCGCGACGGTCCCTACGAGCAGTACTTC	CASSRDGPYEQYF